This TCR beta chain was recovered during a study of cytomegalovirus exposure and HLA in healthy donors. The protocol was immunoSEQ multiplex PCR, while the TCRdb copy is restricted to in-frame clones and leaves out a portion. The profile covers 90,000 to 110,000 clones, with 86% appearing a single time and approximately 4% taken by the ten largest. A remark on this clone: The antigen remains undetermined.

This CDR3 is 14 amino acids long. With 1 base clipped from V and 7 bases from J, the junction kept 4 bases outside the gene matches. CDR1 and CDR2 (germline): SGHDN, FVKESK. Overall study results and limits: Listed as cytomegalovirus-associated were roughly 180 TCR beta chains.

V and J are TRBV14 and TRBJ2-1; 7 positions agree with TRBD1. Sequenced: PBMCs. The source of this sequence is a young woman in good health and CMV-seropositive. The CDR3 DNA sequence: TGTGCCAGCAGCCAAGGAGACAGGGATAATGAGCAGTTCTTC. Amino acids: CASSQGDRDNEQFF.